The source of this T cell receptor beta chain is a study of CD8 T cells in ankylosing spondylitis. V lost 0 bases and J lost 0; bases outside the gene matches: 4. This CDR3 is 15 amino acids long. In germline, CDR1 is GTSNPN, CDR2 SVGIG (reference sequence). Comment on this clonotype: The target antigen is unknown.

Study findings and constraints: Seven to nine highly homologous variants formed a TCR beta motif that appeared characteristic of ankylosing spondylitis blood.

Each CDR3 protein is one row after TCRdb ran MiXCR on the 5' RACE reads. The sample yields some 700,000 distinct CDR3 sequences, around 19% seen once. Material: blood, either unsorted or a sorted T cell fraction (not recorded which). V usage is TRBV30 and J usage is TRBJ2-5, with 7 bases matching TRBD2. The TCR was taken from a male donor with ankylosing spondylitis. The DNA for the CDR3 is TGTGCCTGGAGTGTACCCAGCGGGAACCAAGAGACCCAGTACTTC. As protein: CAWSVPSGNQETQYF.